The present T cell receptor (beta chain) was sequenced within a study of CD8 T cells in Susac syndrome. CD8+ and CD4+ T cells from blood underwent TCR beta sequencing. The authors negatively isolated CD8+ and CD4+ T cells and FACS-enriched TEMRA cells. Random hexamers were used to reverse transcribe an amount of roughly 0.5 to 1 ug RNA. TCRdb analysed the immunoSEQ multiplex PCR reads with MiXCR anew, one entry per CDR3 protein. The sample has around 200,000 distinct CDR3 sequences, around nine tenths seen once. CDR3 length: 17 amino acids. The germline gives CDR1 SEHNR, CDR2 FQNEAQ (reference sequence). The V and J ends lost 4 bases and 1 base respectively, with 20 bases between them.

Sequencing used CD8+ T cells from PBMCs. The chain uses TRBV7-9 and TRBJ2-7; D gene uncertain. The sequence derives from a human donor with multiple sclerosis. Here the CDR3 reads CASSYPARANISYEQYF. The CDR3 bases are TGTGCCAGCAGCTACCCCGCCCGGGCGAACATTTCCTACGAGCAGTACTTC.